Listed here is a single T cell receptor (beta chain). Its antigen remains unknown. The primer mix had 60 V beta and 13 J beta primers. TCRdb's table, derived via immunoSEQ multiplex PCR, lists solely in-frame clones and lacks some. This table has roughly 70,000 clones, over 70% appearing once. Looked up from germline, CDR1 is MNHEY and CDR2 is SVGAGI. The CDR3 sequence is 14 residues long. V lost 7 bases and J 0 bases, leaving 12 bases between the germline ends. This sample is drawn from a study of glioma-infiltrating T cells after dendritic cell vaccination. Study summary: Between about 2002 and 2013, patients got autologous tumor lysate-pulsed dendritic cell vaccines.

All glioblastoma patients lacked an isocitrate dehydrogenase mutation. Study-wide findings and caveats: Complete blood and tumor specimen sets were limited to few patients.

The sequences come from blood, collected before dendritic cell vaccination. The clonotype originates from a human donor with glioblastoma. J is TRBJ1-1 and V is TRBV6-5, with no clear D. CDR3 region: CASKNPLVNTEAFF. CDR3 in DNA: TGTGCCAGCAAAAACCCATTAGTGAACACTGAAGCTTTCTTT.